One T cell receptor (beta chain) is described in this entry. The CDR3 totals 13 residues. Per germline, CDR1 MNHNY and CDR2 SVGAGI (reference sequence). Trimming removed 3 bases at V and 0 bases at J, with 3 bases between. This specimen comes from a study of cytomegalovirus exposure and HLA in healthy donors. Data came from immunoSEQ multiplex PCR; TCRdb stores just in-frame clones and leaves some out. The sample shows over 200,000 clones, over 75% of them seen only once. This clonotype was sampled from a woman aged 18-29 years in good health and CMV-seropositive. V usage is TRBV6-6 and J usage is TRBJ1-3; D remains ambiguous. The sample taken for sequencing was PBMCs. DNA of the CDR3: TGTGCCAGCAGTTATAGCTCTGGAAACACCATATATTTT. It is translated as CASSYSSGNTIYF.